Below are 18 T cell receptor beta chains sequenced from a single sample in a study of identical twins. TCRdb reanalysed the 5' RACE reads using MiXCR and keeps one entry per CDR3 protein. The sample holds 350,000 to 450,000 distinct CDR3 sequences; around 20% are singletons and the top ten take 9.5% to 15%. The sequencing input was naive T cells sorted from blood. The receptors were sampled from a man aged 50 or older in good health.

This chain uses TRBV18 with TRBJ2-1; 9 nucleotides align to TRBD2. CDR3 size: 14 residues. V dropped 6 bases and J dropped 5; count of bases not matched to a gene: 5. CDR1 is KGHSH and CDR2 is LQKENI in the germline V gene. The chain's CDR3 is CASSRIAGDNEQFF. The CDR3 region has the DNA TGTGCCAGCTCGCGAATAGCGGGGGACAATGAGCAGTTCTTC.

This clonotype was observed a handful of times. The chain carries TRBV25-1 and TRBJ2-7; no firm D call. The V gene's germline CDR1 is MGHDK and CDR2 SYGVNS. This CDR3 region has 9 residues. V gave up 3 bases and J gave up 6 bases, with 0 bases separating them. The CDR3 DNA is TGTGCCAGCAGTGACGAGCAGTACTTC. It encodes CASSDEQYF.

V gene TRBV4-1 combines with J gene TRBJ2-3; 10 bases fit TRBD1. V was pared by 3 bases and J by 6 bases, with 15 bases of the junction left unmatched. Germline V gives CDR1 MGHRA, CDR2 YSYEKL. This CDR3 has 18 amino acids. The CDR3 protein is CASSQAGTGARLRDTQYF. DNA for the CDR3: TGCGCCAGCAGCCAGGCCGGGACAGGGGCGAGACTTCGCGATACGCAGTATTTT.

There are a few counts of this clonotype. This rearrangement joins TRBV25-1 to TRBJ2-3; no clear D. V shed 1 base and J shed 4 bases, with 6 bases lying between them. The length of the CDR3 is 13 residues. Germline V lookup: CDR1 MGHDK, CDR2 SYGVNS. This CDR3 reads CASSESDPDTQYF. CDR3 bases: TGTGCCAGCAGTGAATCGGATCCAGATACGCAGTATTTT. Supplemented by reference TRBV25-1 and TRBJ2-3, the full variable domain reads EADIYQTPRYLVIGTGKKITLECSQTMGHDKMYWYQQDPGMELHLIHYSYGVNSTEKGDLSSESTVSRIRTEHFPLTLESARPSHTSQYLCASSESDPDTQYFGPGTRLTVL.

The V and J genes are TRBV7-2 and TRBJ2-1; 10 bases map to TRBD2. Germline V gene lookup returns CDR1 SGHTA and CDR2 FQGNSA. This CDR3 has 15 amino acids. The junction had 11 bases not matched to a gene; V was cut back by 6 bases and J by 9 bases. CDR3 amino acids: CASSLSGRVTVEQFF. Written as DNA, the CDR3 is TGTGCCAGCAGTCTGAGCGGGAGGGTTACAGTTGAGCAGTTCTTC.

The genes are TRBV24-1 and TRBJ2-1; 9 nucleotides align to TRBD1. The length of the CDR3 is 17 residues. V shed 4 bases, J shed 2 bases, and the junction held 8 bases outside the gene matches. Looked up from germline, CDR1 is KGHDR and CDR2 is SFDVKD. The DNA for the CDR3 is TGTGCCACCAGTGACCGAAGGGACAGGGAGGCCTACAATGAGCAGTTCTTC. This codes for CATSDRRDREAYNEQFF.

The chain employs TRBV19 and TRBJ1-6; D is unclear. The CDR3 has 14 amino acids. In germline, CDR1 is LNHDA, CDR2 SQIVND (reference sequence). V lost 7 bases and J 3 bases, leaving 10 bases between the germline ends. CDR3 sequence: CASTMGSYNSPLHF. The CDR3, as DNA: TGTGCCAGTACTATGGGCAGCTATAATTCACCCCTCCACTTT.

In regard to this clonotype: This may be a read error: a much more frequent sequence differs by one nucleotide. The V call is TRBV18, the J call TRBJ1-2; the D is unclear. The germline V gene has CDR1 KGHSH and CDR2 LQKENI. The length of the CDR3 is 15 residues. The DNA for the CDR3 is TGTGCCAGCTCACCAGGAACAGACTTTAACTGTGGCTACACCTTC. This codes for CASSPGTDFNCGYTF.

The chain couples TRBV12-3 or TRBV12-4 to TRBJ1-4; 7 bases are shared with TRBD1. V trimming: 8 bases; J trimming: 4 bases; junction bases outside the gene matches: 4. The CDR3 totals 13 residues. The CDR3 DNA follows: TGTGCCAGCCGGGACAGCCGTAATGAAAAACTGTTTTTT. Amino acid sequence: CASRDSRNEKLFF.

The rearrangement joins TRBV4-3 to TRBJ1-1; unclear D gene. Germline V gene sequence: CDR1 LGHNA, CDR2 YSLEER. The CDR3 length is 14 residues. Between the trimmed V and J ends, which lost 1 base and 1 base, there was a span of 7 bases. The CDR3 DNA reads as TGCGCCAGCAGCCAAGTTCACGGGAACACTGAAGCTTTCTTT. It codes for CASSQVHGNTEAFF.

This clonotype was counted many times. This chain links TRBV12-3 or TRBV12-4 with TRBJ2-7, with TRBD2 matching over 10 bases. The CDR3 has 15 amino acids. With V trimmed by 2 bases and J by 2 bases, 3 bases remained unmatched. The DNA of the CDR3 is TGTGCCAGCAGTTTAAAGCGGGAGGGCACCTACGAGCAGTACTTC. This translates into CASSLKREGTYEQYF.

This clonotype was detected a few times. The rearrangement uses TRBV24-1 and TRBJ2-1; 11 positions match TRBD2. The CDR3 is 16 amino acids. The germline gives CDR1 KGHDR, CDR2 SFDVKD. V was clipped by 2 bases and J by 4 bases; unmatched bases: 3. The CDR3 protein is CATSDSGTSGYNEQFF. The DNA for the CDR3 is TGTGCCACCAGTGATTCCGGGACTAGCGGTTACAATGAGCAGTTCTTC.

Concerning this clonotype: A much larger clone differs from this one at a single base, so this may be a read error. The J gene is TRBJ2-1, the V gene TRBV7-2, with D unclear. This CDR3 spans 16 amino acids. The germline V gene encodes CDR1 SGHTA and CDR2 FQGNSA. V dropped 3 bases and J dropped 1 base, with 13 bases sitting between them. The CDR3 region has the DNA TGTGCCAGCAGCTTGGTGGCTCCCTCATCCTACAATGAGCAGTTCTTC. Translating gives CASSLVAPSSYNEQFF.

This clonotype was counted only a few times. DNA of the CDR3: TGTGCCAGCAGTGAAGGACAGGGACTTCCCTACGAGCAGTACTTC. It is translated as CASSEGQGLPYEQYF. The chain uses TRBV25-1 and TRBJ2-7, with 8 bases lining up with TRBD1. Looked up from germline, CDR1 is MGHDK and CDR2 is SYGVNS. There are 15 residues in the CDR3. With V trimmed by 2 bases and J by 2 bases, 5 bases remained unmatched.

This chain joins TRBV9 and TRBJ2-2; D is uncertain. The CDR3 has 16 residues. In germline, CDR1 is SGDLS, CDR2 YYNGEE. V shed 0 bases and J shed 1 base, with 10 bases lying between them. The CDR3 spells CASSVGGYRNTGELFF. The CDR3 nucleotides read TGTGCCAGCAGCGTAGGAGGTTATAGGAACACCGGGGAGCTGTTTTTT.

This chain joins TRBV5-1 and TRBJ1-2, with a possible D match to TRBD1 (5 bases). Trimming shortened V by 1 base and J by 8 bases, and 12 bases separated the two germline ends. Germline V lookup: CDR1 SGHRS, CDR2 YFSETQ. This CDR3 is 13 amino acids long. In DNA form, the CDR3 reads TGCGCCAGCAGCTTGAGTCAGGGCTGGGGCTACACCTTC. Translation gives CASSLSQGWGYTF.

This clonotype was detected a few times. The J gene is TRBJ2-7, the V gene TRBV15; 7 nucleotides agree with TRBD2. The CDR3 spans 14 residues. J was trimmed by 0 bases and V by 7 bases; bases with no gene match: 6. CDR1 and CDR2 (germline): LNHNV, YYDKDF (reference sequence). The CDR3 spells CATMETSHSYEQYF. The CDR3, as DNA: TGTGCCACCATGGAGACTAGCCACTCCTACGAGCAGTACTTC.

This clonotype was seen ten or more times. The chain couples TRBV24-1 to TRBJ1-1, with D hard to call. The germline CDR1 and CDR2 sequences are KGHDR and SFDVKD. V lost 9 bases and J 6 bases, leaving 10 bases between the germline ends. The CDR3 loop spans 11 amino acids. The chain's CDR3 is CATRSGAEAFF. The CDR3, as DNA: TGTGCCACCCGATCCGGGGCTGAAGCTTTCTTT.